The T cell receptor beta chain described here comes from a study of blood T cell repertoires in COVID-19. Study-level background: COVID-19 samples, acute and convalescent, were from the United States, Italy and Spain. PBMCs, B-cell-depleted T cells, or T cells were the source of the cDNA or gDNA that made up the material.

Per the germline V gene, CDR1 is LGHNA and CDR2 is YSLEER. The CDR3 loop spans 16 amino acids. Trimming took 0 bases from V and 5 from J, leaving 16 bases between them. Under the authors' procedure: Cell counts per sample came from amplifying reference gene primers. Sequenced by immunoSEQ multiplex PCR; TCRdb stores in-frame clones only, minus some. The DNA gave D and trimming, while V, J and clone size come from that table. In the table there are 250,000 to 350,000 clones, approximately 84% of which are singletons. During active infection, Seattle patients enrolled and were then monitored through disease.

Source material: peripheral blood. The receptor's source is a human donor with COVID-19, enrolled during active disease. The donor label of this sample is uncertain. The chain carries TRBV4-3 and TRBJ2-5, with a weak D call TRBD2 (5 bases). The CDR3 sequence is CASSQEGGKGGETQYF. The DNA for the CDR3 is TGCGCCAGCAGCCAAGAAGGAGGAAAGGGCGGGGAGACCCAGTACTTC.